The entry below describes one T cell receptor (beta chain). There is no known antigen for this receptor. No quality values exist for individual bases; no much larger clone is one base distant. This record comes from a study of blood T cell repertoires in COVID-19 (dated by TCRdb to between 2020 and 2021). In the study overall: Samples covering the acute and convalescent phases of COVID-19 were provided by collaborators in the United States, Italy and Spain. Sample metadata almost always included a de-identified subject ID, COVID-19 status, age in years and sex. Samples came from the ongoing ImmuneRACE study (first 160 participants) plus 1,254 subjects from 6 global collaborators. A freely available public database, intended as a resource for researchers studying the immune response to SARS-CoV-2, is where the repertoires were released. The dataset comprised deeply sampled blood TCRbeta repertoires from subjects exposed to, actively infected with, or recovered from COVID-19. The prospective study material was composed of cDNA or gDNA derived from T cells, B-cell-depleted T cells, or PBMCs. Where available, HLA class I and class II types were obtained from metadata supplied by the sample provider rather than from assay-based typing. The investigation overall reported the following: How much clinical and demographic metadata was included differed by source and by participant, and the metadata was provided uncurated.

TCRbeta CDR3 regions were amplified from genomic DNA by means of the immunoSEQ Assay, a bias-controlled multiplex PCR. The authors processed their data as follows. The number of nucleated cells in each sample was estimated from the amplification of reference gene primers within the assay. Sequence reads were collapsed and filtered to measure the absolute abundance of every unique TCRbeta CDR3 rearrangement. Productive Simpson clonality was computed per sample as the square root of Simpson's diversity index over productive rearrangements. The table comes from immuneACCESS by way of TCRdb, which keeps in-frame sequences with V and J called. Part of the clones is missing from these tables; in studies checked, under half for an unresolved V gene and the rest for unknown reasons. That table furnishes V, J and clone size, whereas the DNA furnished D and trimming. The sample table holds 100,000 to 150,000 clones, of which roughly 91% were seen once. 18% of the sample goes to the ten largest clones.

Its CDR3 holds 17 amino acids, cysteine through phenylalanine. The kept DNA is CDR3 alone, 51 bases in frame from the first base. V is trimmed back by 4 bases and J by 9 bases, and the junction contains 17 bases that no gene match accounts for. The germline V gene supplies CDR1 KGHSH and CDR2 LQKENI. Each collaborating institution followed its own protocols to collect whole blood in K2EDTA tubes. Collaborator samples were shipped for TCRbeta analysis as frozen whole blood, isolated PBMCs, or DNA extracted from either sample type. In this chain, TRBV18 is recombined with TRBJ2-3; the central 9 bases match TRBD2. The sequence came from a man aged 50 to 59 with active or convalescent COVID-19. Sequencing was done on a sample of peripheral blood. The nucleotide sequence is TGTGCCAGCTCACTGCAACAAAGCGGGGGGCCTTTTGAGACGCAGTATTTT. Translated, it gives CASSLQQSGGPFETQYF.